Below are 30 T cell receptor beta chains sequenced from a single sample in a study of T cells in Graves' hyperthyroidism and ophthalmopathy. Researchers amplified the TCR beta CDR3 regions from RNA transcripts. Primed by the HTBI set, a first-round RT-PCR was run on the TCR CDR3. MiXCR, run by TCRdb on the multiplex PCR reads, gives a single entry per CDR3 protein. The sample lists 350,000 or so distinct CDR3 sequences, around a sixth occurring once. The sequencing sample was made of blood. The receptors here all came from a woman aged 35 to 49 with Graves' ophthalmopathy.

This clonotype occurred many times. The chain links TRBV12-3 or TRBV12-4 to TRBJ2-6; the D is unclear. The CDR3 loop spans 15 amino acids. The V end was cut by 4 bases, the J end by 0 bases, with 7 bases between. The CDR3 region is CASSYGASGANVLTF. The CDR3, as DNA: TGTGCCAGCAGTTATGGAGCCTCTGGGGCCAACGTCCTGACTTTC.

A note on this clonotype: A junction end diverges from the germline sequence, so it may reflect a read error. The rearrangement joins TRBV6-1 to TRBJ1-5; D uncertain. Germline-derived CDR1 and CDR2 are MNHNS and SASEGT. CDR3 length: 14 residues. The CDR3, as DNA: TGTGCCAGCAGTGCCATCGAAATCAATCAGCCCCAGCTTTTT. Translation gives CASSAIEINQPQLF.

This clonotype was counted at least ten times. At one end the junction does not follow the germline gene, possibly because of a read error. The V gene is TRBV7-9, the J gene TRBJ1-1; the D is unclear. The CDR3 consists of 13 residues. Germline CDR1 and CDR2: SEHNR and FQNEAQ (reference sequence). The chain's CDR3 is CASSGVPNTEAFF. DNA for the CDR3: TGTGCGAGCAGTGGGGTTCCGAACACTGAAGCTTTCTTT.

This clonotype occurred many times. The rearrangement joins TRBV14 to TRBJ1-2; D remains unclear. Trimming removed 3 bases from V and 0 bases from J, with 8 bases in between. Germline V gene sequence: CDR1 SGHDN, CDR2 FVKESK. This CDR3 contains 14 residues. CDR3 protein: CASSQAVTNYGYTF. The CDR3 DNA follows: TGTGCCAGCAGCCAGGCAGTAACTAACTATGGCTACACCTTC.

This clonotype was detected ten times or more. The rearrangement uses TRBV20-1 and TRBJ2-7; 10 nucleotides line up with TRBD2. J was trimmed by 6 bases and V by 1 base; bases with no gene match: 6. Germline V lookup: CDR1 DFQATT, CDR2 SNEGSKA (reference sequence). The CDR3 extends over 14 amino acids. CDR3 protein: CSARGLAGVSEQYF. In DNA, the CDR3 is TGCAGTGCTAGAGGCCTAGCGGGAGTCAGCGAGCAGTACTTC.

Concerning this clonotype: Since a much larger clone is just one base distant, this may be a read error. This chain uses TRBV5-1 with TRBJ2-2; 8 nucleotides line up with TRBD1. The V gene's germline CDR1 is SGHRS and CDR2 YFSETQ. This CDR3 is built from 20 residues. V trimming: 0 bases; J trimming: 0 bases; junction bases outside the gene matches: 13. CDR3 coding DNA: TGCGCCAGCAGCTTGGTCCAGGTCAGGGGGCGACCGTCGAACACCGGGGAGCTGTTTTTT. Encoded protein: CASSLVQVRGRPSNTGELFF. The full variable domain, its missing parts supplied by reference TRBV5-1 and TRBJ2-2, is KAGVTQTPRYLIKTRGQQVTLSCSPISGHRSVSWYQQTPGQGLQFLFEYFSETQRNKGNFPGRFSGRQFSNSRSEMNVSTLELGDSALYLCASSLVQVRGRPSNTGELFFGEGSRLTVL.

V usage is TRBV6-1 and J usage is TRBJ1-6, with D uncertain. V was trimmed by 10 bases and J by 9 bases, leaving 16 bases between them. Germline lookup yields CDR1 MNHNS and CDR2 SASEGT. The length of the CDR3 is 13 residues. CDR3 coding DNA: TGTGCCACCTTCCGGGCCGCGGGTTCACCCCTCCACTTT. This gives the protein CATFRAAGSPLHF.

At least ten counts were recorded for this clonotype. The rearrangement joins TRBV18 to TRBJ2-7, with 7 nucleotides matching TRBD1. The CDR3 consists of 15 residues. V shed 4 bases and J 3 bases; nucleotides not matched to a gene: 9. Germline V gene sequence: CDR1 KGHSH, CDR2 LQKENI. CDR3 DNA sequence: TGTGCCAGCTCACAAGACAGGGCGCTAATCTACGAGCAGTACTTC. It specifies CASSQDRALIYEQYF.

This chain connects TRBV7-9 to TRBJ1-5; D may be TRBD1 (5 bases). Germline V gene data show CDR1 as SEHNR and CDR2 as FQNEAQ (reference sequence). The CDR3 length is 14 residues. The V end was cut by 5 bases, the J end by 6 bases, with 14 bases between. CDR3 in DNA: TGTGCCAGCAGCGACAGAGGGTCTGGTCAGCCCCAGCATTTT. It translates to CASSDRGSGQPQHF.

This chain uses TRBV14 with TRBJ2-5, with D uncertain. The V end lost 0 bases, the J end lost 4 bases, and 18 bases lay between the germline ends. Germline CDR1 is SGHDN and CDR2 is FVKESK. This CDR3 is 17 amino acids long. The CDR3 DNA follows: TGTGCCAGCAGCCAAGATCTGGGCAGAGGTTTTCGAGAGACCCAGTACTTC. This gives the protein CASSQDLGRGFRETQYF.

This clonotype was seen at least ten times. The chain uses TRBV14 and TRBJ2-5; 14 positions match TRBD2. From germline, CDR1 is SGHDN and CDR2 FVKESK. The ends lost 5 bases at V and 7 bases at J; junction bases unmatched: 6. The CDR3 is 15 amino acids. In DNA form, the CDR3 reads TGTGCCAGCAGCGGCGGACTAGCGGGAGGTGGGACCCAGTACTTC. Translating gives CASSGGLAGGGTQYF.

This clonotype showed up many times. V and J are TRBV6-1 and TRBJ2-2; D is undetermined. This CDR3 region has 15 residues. V shed 1 base and J shed 7 bases, with 13 bases lying between them. Germline assignment: CDR1 MNHNS and CDR2 SASEGT. CDR3 bases: TGTGCCAGCAGTGAAGAGTACCGGGTGGGCGGGGAGCTGTTTTTT. This sequence encodes CASSEEYRVGGELFF.

This clonotype has ten or more counts. Given a much more abundant clone one base away, this may be a read error. The CDR3 end shows no conserved phenylalanine or tryptophan, and so a read error is likely. V usage is TRBV30 and J usage is TRBJ1-1; possibly TRBD1 for D (5 bases). V lost 1 base to trimming and J lost 1 base, with 7 bases between them. In germline, CDR1 is GTSNPN, CDR2 SVGIG (reference sequence). The CDR3 spans 13 residues. The CDR3 reads CAWSATANTEAFS. The CDR3 DNA follows: TGTGCCTGGAGTGCGACAGCGAACACTGAAGCTTTCTCT.

V and J are TRBV19 and TRBJ1-5; 8 bases align to TRBD1. The trim removed 9 bases at V and 8 bases at J, leaving 12 bases unmatched. The CDR3 covers 14 residues. CDR1 and CDR2 (germline): LNHDA, SQIVND (reference sequence). The CDR3 here is CASTTTGGSEPQHF. The CDR3 DNA reads as TGTGCCAGCACCACTACAGGGGGGAGTGAGCCCCAGCATTTT.

For this clonotype: A much larger clone differs from this one at a single base, so this may be a read error. The V call is TRBV29-1, the J call TRBJ2-2, with 8 bases that match TRBD1. J gave up 7 bases and V 8 bases, and 6 bases lay outside the gene matches. The CDR3 loop spans 12 amino acids. Germline values: CDR1 SQVTM, CDR2 ANQGSEA. CDR3 protein: CSSVTGVGELFF. The CDR3 nucleotides read TGCAGCTCGGTGACAGGGGTCGGGGAGCTGTTTTTT.

This clonotype was seen repeatedly, ten times or more. CDR3 region: CASSPPGTAISKNYGYTF. The CDR3 DNA reads TGTGCCAGCAGCCCTCCAGGGACAGCCATTTCGAAGAACTATGGCTACACCTTC. V usage is TRBV12-3 or TRBV12-4 and J usage is TRBJ1-2; TRBD1 matches at 7 bases. Germline trimming cut 6 bases from V and 2 bases from J; bases unmatched to any gene: 18. This CDR3 has 18 amino acids.

This clonotype was recorded many times. The V gene is TRBV7-9, the J gene TRBJ2-5, with D hard to call. From germline, CDR1 is SEHNR and CDR2 FQNEAQ (reference sequence). V was shortened by 1 base and J by 1 base, with 10 bases between the two germline ends. The CDR3 totals 15 residues. CDR3 sequence reads: CASSLVPDLQETQYF. The CDR3 DNA sequence: TGTGCCAGCAGCTTAGTTCCGGACCTCCAAGAGACCCAGTACTTC. Together with reference TRBV7-9 and TRBJ2-5, the CDR3 gives the full variable domain: DTGVSQNPRHKITKRGQNVTFRCDPISEHNRLYWYRQTLGQGPEFLTYFQNEAQLEKSRLLSDRFSAERPKGSFSTLEIQRTEQGDSAMYLCASSLVPDLQETQYFGPGTRLLVL.

In this sample, this clonotype turned up many times. The rearrangement joins TRBV4-1 to TRBJ1-6, with D unclear. The CDR3 consists of 12 residues. Germline-derived CDR1 and CDR2 are MGHRA and YSYEKL. V was cut by 1 base and J by 13 bases, with 8 bases left in between. The CDR3, as DNA: TGCGCCAGCAGCCAAGGTCTATTTCCCCTCCACTTT. It translates to CASSQGLFPLHF.

This clonotype was detected many times. V is TRBV19 and J is TRBJ1-1; no definite D call. The ends were cut back, 7 bases at V and 3 bases at J, with 6 bases in the middle. The germline CDR1 and CDR2 sequences are LNHDA and SQIVND (reference sequence). The CDR3 sequence is 11 residues long. The CDR3 region has the DNA TGTGCCAGTACTCGGGACACTGAAGCTTTCTTT. Translated, it gives CASTRDTEAFF.

This clonotype showed up many times. This chain joins TRBV6-1 and TRBJ2-2; D is unresolved. Between the trimmed V and J ends, which lost 4 bases and 4 bases, there was a span of 10 bases. Looked up from germline, CDR1 is MNHNS and CDR2 is SASEGT. The CDR3 consists of 14 residues. This chain's CDR3 is CASSVGRGTGELFF. Here the CDR3 DNA reads TGTGCCAGCAGTGTGGGAAGAGGCACCGGGGAGCTGTTTTTT.

The chain uses TRBV10-3 and TRBJ2-7; TRBD1 matches at 12 bases. V lost 1 base, J lost 4 bases, and 14 bases stayed unmatched. The CDR3 contains 19 residues. The germline V gene has CDR1 ENHRY and CDR2 SYGVKD. The CDR3, as DNA: TGTGCCATCAGTGAGTGGGGACAGGGGGCGGCTAGCGGAGATTACGAGCAGTACTTC. This sequence encodes CAISEWGQGAASGDYEQYF.

This clonotype turned up a few times. The V call is TRBV6-5, the J call TRBJ2-7; TRBD1 aligns across 9 bases. The CDR3 spans 16 residues. Trimming removed 0 bases from V and 3 bases from J; junction bases left unmatched: 6. CDR1 and CDR2 (germline): MNHEY, SVGAGI. For the CDR3, the DNA is TGTGCCAGCAGTTACTCCTATGACAGGGGGGTCTACGAGCAGTACTTC. Protein: CASSYSYDRGVYEQYF.

This clonotype came up many times. The chain uses TRBV7-9 and TRBJ1-1; D uncertain. The CDR3 covers 15 residues. V lost 1 base to trimming and J lost 4 bases, with 13 bases between them. CDR1 and CDR2 from the germline V gene are SEHNR and FQNEAQ (reference sequence). The CDR3 region has the DNA TGTGCCAGCAGCTTAGTTCGGAGGATGAGCACTGAAGCTTTCTTT. Its protein is CASSLVRRMSTEAFF.

The V gene is TRBV12-3 or TRBV12-4, the J gene TRBJ1-2, with no clear D. V was shortened by 7 bases and J by 4 bases, with 16 bases between the two germline ends. The CDR3 is 14 residues long. CDR3 sequence: CASNKVLVGYGYTF. In DNA, the CDR3 is TGTGCCAGCAATAAAGTCTTGGTGGGCTATGGCTACACCTTC.

At least ten counts were recorded for this clonotype. The V call is TRBV7-9, the J call TRBJ2-2, with 8 bases that match TRBD1. The trim removed 5 bases at V and 4 bases at J, leaving 6 bases unmatched. In germline, CDR1 is SEHNR, CDR2 FQNEAQ (reference sequence). CDR3 length: 15 residues. DNA of the CDR3: TGTGCCAGCAGCATAAGACAGGGGAGCACCGGGGAGCTGTTTTTT. Its protein is CASSIRQGSTGELFF.

The rearrangement uses TRBV12-3 or TRBV12-4 and TRBJ2-7; 10 nucleotides agree with TRBD2. This CDR3 is 14 amino acids long. J lost 4 bases, V lost 5 bases, and 5 bases had no gene match. The CDR3 sequence: CASSRAGGGYEQYF. The CDR3 DNA reads TGTGCCAGCAGTAGAGCGGGAGGGGGATACGAGCAGTACTTC.

This clonotype was observed many times. This chain joins TRBV7-2 and TRBJ2-5, with D unclear. Germline CDR1 SGHTA, CDR2 FQGNSA. The CDR3 is 15 residues long. V was cut by 3 bases and J by 0 bases, with 11 bases left in between. CDR3 residues: CASSFQRGYQETQYF. CDR3 bases: TGTGCCAGCAGCTTCCAGCGTGGGTACCAAGAGACCCAGTACTTC.

The genes are TRBV6-5 and TRBJ1-2, with 8 nucleotides matching TRBD1. With V trimmed by 0 bases and J by 3 bases, 3 bases remained unmatched. This CDR3 spans 15 amino acids. Germline-derived CDR1 and CDR2 are MNHEY and SVGAGI. As DNA, the CDR3 is TGTGCCAGCAGTTACTCGGGACAGGCTGACTATGGCTACACCTTC. Protein product: CASSYSGQADYGYTF.

The table lists this clonotype with many counts. CDR3 sequence (DNA): TGTGCCACCGCTCGGGACAGGGATAGAGAGCAGTACTTC. Protein sequence: CATARDRDREQYF. The gene calls are TRBV15 and TRBJ2-7; 9 bases match TRBD1. Germline trimming cut 8 bases from V and 7 bases from J; bases unmatched to any gene: 9. The CDR3 contains 13 residues. Germline CDR1 LNHNV, CDR2 YYDKDF (reference sequence).

This clonotype was seen many times. This CDR3 is CAWSGTGGYTF. The CDR3 DNA sequence: TGTGCCTGGAGCGGGACGGGAGGCTACACCTTC. The chain couples TRBV30 to TRBJ1-2, with a possible D match to TRBD1 (5 bases). Germline V gene lookup returns CDR1 GTSNPN and CDR2 SVGIG (reference sequence). This CDR3 region has 11 residues. Trimming cost V 3 bases and J 8 bases, with 10 bases left between them.